A selection of T cell receptor beta chains follows, all from one sample in a study of T cell repertoires in cytomegalovirus infection. MiXCR, applied by TCRdb to the reads, yields one record per CDR3 protein. The repertoire consists of approximately 170,000 distinct CDR3 sequences, with roughly a sixth occurring once and the leading ten covering over 15%. Sequenced: CD8+ T cells from PBMCs. The origin of the receptors is a human donor in good health (CMV status not recorded). Some clones in this sample may be carry-over from other donors' samples. Each CDR3 is given with its conserved first and last residue. D genes are given only for firm matches. Rows may omit the clone size; those that give it use once, few, many or a size class.

V,size,D,J,CDR3,DNA
TRBV7-2,few,TRBD2,TRBJ2-5,CASSPLGGHETQYF,TGTGCCAGCAGCCCCCTGGGAGGGCATGAGACCCAGTACTTC
TRBV27,few,TRBD2,TRBJ2-3,CASSSLGSGSGTDTQYF,TGTGCCAGCAGTTCCCTCGGAAGCGGGAGCGGCACAGATACGCAGTATTTT
TRBV29-1,.,.,TRBJ2-3,CSVEDPPGFPTDTQYF,TGCAGCGTTGAAGATCCCCCCGGATTCCCCACAGATACGCAGTATTTT
TRBV6-2/TRBV6-3,.,.,TRBJ2-7,CASSWASRNEQYF,TGTGCCAGCAGTTGGGCCTCCCGGAACGAGCAGTACTTC
TRBV7-3,few,.,TRBJ1-2,CASSSGTWSDGYTF,TGTGCCAGCAGCTCCGGAACCTGGTCGGATGGCTACACCTTC
TRBV6-2/TRBV6-3,many,.,TRBJ1-1,CAIRPGVGNTEAFF,TGTGCCATCCGCCCTGGGGTTGGGAACACTGAAGCTTTCTTT
TRBV7-6,.,TRBD2,TRBJ2-7,CASSLGTSGSNEQYF,TGTGCCAGCAGCCTCGGGACTAGCGGGAGTAACGAGCAGTACTTC
TRBV7-3,.,TRBD2,TRBJ2-3,CASSLGRSGTSPTDTQYF,TGTGCCAGCAGCTTAGGGAGGTCCGGGACTAGCCCAACAGATACGCAGTATTTT
TRBV4-1,.,.,TRBJ1-4,CASSQGPSMGEKLFF,TGCGCCAGCAGCCAGGGCCCGAGCATGGGGGAAAAACTGTTTTTT
TRBV7-6,many,.,TRBJ2-2,CASSYRGTGELFF,TGTGCCAGCAGCTATAGGGGAACCGGGGAGCTGTTTTTT
TRBV20-1,.,.,TRBJ1-5,CSARGSGLSNQPQHF,TGCAGTGCTAGAGGCTCCGGACTTAGCAATCAGCCCCAGCATTTT
TRBV20-1,.,.,TRBJ2-7,CSARDRGGEYEQYF,TGCAGTGCTAGAGATCGGGGCGGAGAATACGAGCAGTACTTC
TRBV7-8,few,.,TRBJ1-1,CASSWPGQNTEAFF,TGTGCCAGCAGCTGGCCGGGGCAAAACACTGAAGCTTTCTTT
TRBV11-2,.,TRBD2,TRBJ2-1,CASSSSHRLAAYNEQFF,TGTGCCAGCAGCTCAAGCCATCGACTAGCAGCCTACAATGAGCAGTTCTTC
TRBV7-8,few,.,TRBJ1-1,CAGHPMVEAFF,TGTGCCGGACACCCTATGGTGGAAGCTTTCTTT
TRBV11-2,few,TRBD2,TRBJ2-1,CASSLGREKHNEQFF,TGTGCCAGCAGCTTAGGGCGGGAGAAGCACAATGAGCAGTTCTTC
TRBV6-2/TRBV6-3,.,.,TRBJ2-5,CASSYLNEEETQYF,TGTGCCAGCAGTTACCTCAATGAGGAGGAGACCCAGTACTTC
TRBV29-1,few,.,TRBJ2-1,CSVSWAASSYNEQFF,TGCAGCGTGAGTTGGGCGGCGAGCTCCTACAATGAGCAGTTCTTC
TRBV20-1,.,TRBD1,TRBJ1-6,CSAREPGQGASNSPLHF,TGCAGTGCTAGAGAACCCGGACAGGGGGCAAGTAATTCACCCCTCCACTTT
TRBV6-2/TRBV6-3,.,.,TRBJ2-1,CASRWTPGFSYNEQFF,TGTGCCAGCCGCTGGACTCCCGGTTTCTCCTACAATGAGCAGTTCTTC
TRBV4-3,.,.,TRBJ2-4,CASSPQIAKNIQYF,TGCGCCAGCAGCCCGCAAATAGCCAAAAACATTCAGTACTTC
TRBV28,.,.,TRBJ1-2,CASSLSPVYGYTF,TGTGCCAGCAGTTTATCTCCGGTCTATGGCTACACCTTC
TRBV7-8,few,TRBD2,TRBJ2-3,CASSLKREAPKTDTQYF,TGTGCCAGCAGCTTAAAGCGGGAGGCCCCCAAGACAGATACGCAGTATTTT
TRBV28,few,.,TRBJ2-3,CASSPSRGERTDTQYF,TGTGCCAGCAGTCCCTCGCGGGGCGAACGCACAGATACGCAGTATTTT
TRBV29-1,.,TRBD1,TRBJ2-7,CSVVGTGNLWYEQYF,TGCAGCGTTGTGGGGACAGGGAATTTATGGTACGAGCAGTACTTC